This TCR beta chain derives from a study of blood T cell repertoires in COVID-19. Overall study context: Material from acute and convalescent COVID-19 was sourced from the United States, Italy and Spain. T cells, B-cell-depleted T cells, or PBMCs provided the cDNA or gDNA that served as material.

While infection was still active, Seattle patients were enrolled and then followed longitudinally. V was clipped by 8 bases and J by 3 bases, with 18 bases between them. The germline V gene has CDR1 MDHEN and CDR2 SYDVKM. The CDR3 contains 15 residues. Per the original data handling: By means of reference gene primer amplification, nucleated cell counts were estimated. Here immunoSEQ multiplex PCR was the method, and the copy in TCRdb shows in-frame clones only, minus some. That table supplies the V and J calls and clone size; D and trimming were determined from the DNA. The data hold a few hundred thousand clones, with 70% to 90% observed a single time.

The sample taken for sequencing was peripheral blood. J is TRBJ2-3 and V is TRBV28; a possible D gene is TRBD1 (7 bases). The sequence was obtained from a man aged 45 to 65 with COVID-19, enrolled during active disease. The CDR3 region is CASSESQGRTDTQYF. The CDR3 bases are TGTGCCAGCTCAGAGTCACAGGGGAGGACAGATACGCAGTATTTT.